This T cell receptor (beta chain) was identified during a study of blood T cell repertoires in COVID-19. The cohort comprised adults aged about 18 to 89 years residing in approximately 25 US areas. Participants were placed into cohorts based on the clinical history they reported. Sequenced by immunoSEQ multiplex PCR; TCRdb stores in-frame clones only, minus some. The sample lists some 190,000 clones; approximately 80% were seen once. The V segment lost 1 base and the J segment 2 bases; nucleotides outside the gene matches: 0. The CDR3 is made up of 14 amino acids. Per germline, CDR1 KGHDR and CDR2 SFDVKD.

The V call is TRBV24-1, the J call TRBJ1-2, with 7 bases fitting TRBD1. The source material was PBMCs or T cells enriched from blood (not recorded which). This clonotype was sampled from a man in his 60s who had been exposed to COVID-19. CDR3 sequence: CATSDLQGNYGYTF. In nucleotides, the CDR3 is TGTGCCACCAGTGATTTACAGGGGAACTATGGCTACACCTTC.